These 6 T cell receptor beta chains originate from one sample sequenced in a study of regulatory T cells in long-lasting Graves disease. Arm-PCR of CDR3 regions and iRepertoire HTBI primers were used to build TCR beta libraries. TCRdb re-derived calls from the multiplex PCR reads in MiXCR, one entry per CDR3 protein. This table has 450,000 to 600,000 distinct CDR3 sequences, about 13% appearing once. Stated time point: newly diagnosed GD, antithyroid drugs for less than 3 months. Construction of the TCR library relied on RNA isolated from PBMCs. Separately, the same data were catalogued under a study of T cells in Graves' hyperthyroidism and ophthalmopathy.

The sequences come from peripheral blood mononuclear cells (PBMCs), collected at new diagnosis, from a patient treated with antithyroid drugs. Source of these receptors: a man between 25 and 39 years old with Graves disease.

This clonotype came up a few times. The chain uses TRBV5-1 and TRBJ1-6; no definite D call. V was trimmed by 0 bases and J by 6 bases, leaving 7 bases between them. The CDR3 runs 14 residues. Germline CDR1 SGHRS, CDR2 YFSETQ. This chain's CDR3 is CASSLAGANSPLHF. The CDR3, as DNA: TGCGCCAGCAGCTTGGCAGGTGCTAATTCACCCCTCCACTTT.

To note about this clonotype: This may arise from a read error, as a much more abundant clone is one base away. The chain uses TRBV29-1 and TRBJ2-2, with 8 bases matching TRBD1. Germline CDR1 SQVTM, CDR2 ANQGSEA. The CDR3 has 14 amino acids. Trimming took 4 bases from V and 2 from J; bases not matched to a gene: 3. The CDR3 loop is CSVVGQGNTGELFF. CDR3 sequence (DNA): TGCAGCGTTGTCGGACAGGGAAACACCGGGGAGCTGTTTTTT.

This clonotype was seen ten or more times. The chain links TRBV2 to TRBJ1-1, with D perhaps TRBD1 (6 bases). The CDR3 covers 14 residues. V was shortened by 4 bases and J by 3 bases, with 12 bases between the two germline ends. Germline V gene data show CDR1 as SNHLY and CDR2 as FYNNEI. The CDR3 reads CASSVRGGDTEAFF. The DNA of the CDR3 is TGTGCCAGCAGTGTGAGAGGGGGAGACACTGAAGCTTTCTTT.

The V gene is TRBV20-1, the J gene TRBJ2-1, with D possibly being TRBD1 or TRBD2 (5 bases each). V was trimmed by 5 bases and J by 2 bases, leaving 22 bases between them. The CDR3 has 17 residues. Germline V CDR1 and CDR2: DFQATT, SNEGSKA (reference sequence). The CDR3 DNA follows: TGCAGTGCTCGTAACGATGGGACGAGCAACCCCTACAATGAGCAGTTCTTC. This encodes CSARNDGTSNPYNEQFF.

This clonotype was detected many times. The V gene is TRBV7-8, the J gene TRBJ2-5; 8 bases are shared with TRBD1. The V and J ends lost 5 bases and 2 bases, in that order; junction bases with no gene match: 7. CDR3 size: 15 residues. Germline V lookup: CDR1 SGHVS, CDR2 FQNEAQ. The CDR3 DNA is TGTGCCAGCAGCGACTACAGGGGGAGGCAAGAGACCCAGTACTTC. It codes for CASSDYRGRQETQYF.

The V and J genes are TRBV18 and TRBJ2-7; D unclear. The CDR3 consists of 13 residues. Germline CDR1 KGHSH, CDR2 LQKENI. Trimming pared 3 bases from V and 2 bases from J, leaving 8 bases between. As DNA, the CDR3 is TGTGCCAGCTCACCTCCCGTAACCTACGAGCAGTACTTC. As protein: CASSPPVTYEQYF.